This T cell receptor beta chain was observed in a study of shared clonotypes between healthy human individuals. On the study more broadly: The donor pool was made up of two women and three men aged 18 to 49. Donors had three CD4 naive, three CD4 memory, two CD8 naive and one CD8 memory plate apiece.

Libraries were prepared by immunoSEQ multiplex PCR; TCRdb keeps only in-frame clonotypes and omits some of them. Among 2 million to 3 million clones listed, more than 80% were seen once. Germline V gene sequence: CDR1 SNHLY, CDR2 FYNNEI. This CDR3 is built from 13 residues. The ends were cut back, 7 bases at V and 6 bases at J, with 13 bases in the middle. The study drew its donors from healthy HIV-negative adults without recent acute infections or vaccinations. A CD45RA+ naive subset and a CD45RA-negative memory subset were split from CD4+ cells. The sample comprised naive CD4+ T cells sorted from blood. Stated subset: CD45RA+ positively selected. V is TRBV2 and J is TRBJ2-1; D perhaps matches TRBD1 (6 bases). This clonotype originated in a young man in good health. CDR3 sequence (DNA): TGTGCCAGCAACGCCGGACAGCTCAATGAGCAGTTCTTC. Protein product: CASNAGQLNEQFF.